The T cell receptor beta chain under discussion was sequenced for a study of blood T cell repertoires in COVID-19. Study at large: Sites across the United States, Italy and Spain contributed samples from acute and convalescent COVID-19. Sources were T cells, B-cell-depleted T cells, or PBMCs; the material itself was cDNA or gDNA.

The CDR3 contains 15 residues. Per the germline V gene, CDR1 is LNHDA and CDR2 is SQIVND (reference sequence). Deletions cut 5 bases from V and 2 bases from J, with 14 bases between. This clone is a singleton in its sample. How the authors handled the data: Reference gene primers were amplified, and this amplification served to estimate nucleated cell counts. This table comes from immunoSEQ multiplex PCR, and its TCRdb copy is limited to in-frame clones, with some not included. V and J calls and clone size are as listed in that table; D and trimming were resolved from the DNA. The table records under 200,000 clones, roughly 88% of them present only once.

Sequenced input: peripheral blood. The V and J genes are TRBV19 and TRBJ2-3, with TRBD1 as a possible D gene (6 bases). The source of this sequence is an elderly woman with active or convalescent COVID-19. The CDR3 here is CASSDSGTHTDTQYF. Written as DNA, the CDR3 is TGTGCCAGTAGTGATTCCGGGACACACACAGATACGCAGTATTTT.